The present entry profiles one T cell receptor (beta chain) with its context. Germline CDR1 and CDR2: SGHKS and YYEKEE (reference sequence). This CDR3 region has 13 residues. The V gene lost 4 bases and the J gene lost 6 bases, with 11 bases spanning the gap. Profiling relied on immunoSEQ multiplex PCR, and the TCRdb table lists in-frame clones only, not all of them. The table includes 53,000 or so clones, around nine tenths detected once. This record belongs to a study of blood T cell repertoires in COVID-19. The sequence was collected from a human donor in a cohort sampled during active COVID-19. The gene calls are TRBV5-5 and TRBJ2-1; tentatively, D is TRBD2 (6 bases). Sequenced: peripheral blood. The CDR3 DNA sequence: TGTGCCAGCAGCCTCGGGACTGGCAATGAGCAGTTCTTC. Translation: CASSLGTGNEQFF. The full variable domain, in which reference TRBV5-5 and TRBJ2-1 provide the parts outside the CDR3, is DAGVTQSPTHLIKTRGQQVTLRCSPISGHKSVSWYQQVLGQGPQFIFQYYEKEERGRGNFPDRFSARQFPNYSSELNVNALLLGDSALYLCASSLGTGNEQFFGPGTRLTVL.